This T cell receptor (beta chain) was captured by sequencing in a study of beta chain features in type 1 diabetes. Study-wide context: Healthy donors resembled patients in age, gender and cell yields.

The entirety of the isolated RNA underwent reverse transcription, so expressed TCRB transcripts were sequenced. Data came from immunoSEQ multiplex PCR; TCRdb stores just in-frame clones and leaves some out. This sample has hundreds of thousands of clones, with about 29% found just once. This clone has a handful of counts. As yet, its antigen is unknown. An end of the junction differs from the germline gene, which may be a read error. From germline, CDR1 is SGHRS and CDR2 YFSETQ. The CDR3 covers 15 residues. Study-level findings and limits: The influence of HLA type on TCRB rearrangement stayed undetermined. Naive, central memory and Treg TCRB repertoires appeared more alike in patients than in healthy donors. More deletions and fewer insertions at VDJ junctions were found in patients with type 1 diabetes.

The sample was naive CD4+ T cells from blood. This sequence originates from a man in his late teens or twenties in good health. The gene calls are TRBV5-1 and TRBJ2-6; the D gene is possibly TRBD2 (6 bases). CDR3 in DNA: TGCGCCTGCAGCTTGGGCGGGGCTGGGGCCAACGTCCTGACTTTC. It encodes CACSLGGAGANVLTF.